This T cell receptor beta chain was captured in a study of T cells in Graves' hyperthyroidism and ophthalmopathy. Overall study: Peripheral blood sampling occurred at initial diagnosis, before any treatment.

Amplified TCR beta CDR3 regions derived from RNA transcripts. HTBI primers were used for first-round RT-PCR of the TCR CDR3. Using its own MiXCR run on the multiplex PCR reads, TCRdb lists one record per CDR3 protein. Among hundreds of thousands of distinct CDR3 sequences listed, about 15% were seen once. A patient was excluded if there was uncontrolled infection, other autoimmune disease, pregnancy or lactation. The V gene lost 3 bases and the J gene lost 5 bases, with 12 bases spanning the gap. The germline V gene has CDR1 DFQATT and CDR2 SNEGSKA (reference sequence). The CDR3 is 13 residues long. Notes on the study in general: Most expanded thyroid clonotypes above 0.001 recurred in blood.

This clonotype occurred many times. The antigen remains unidentified. The gene calls are TRBV20-1 and TRBJ2-3; D gene uncertain. Material for sequencing was blood. This receptor was identified in a man in his late teens or twenties with Graves' ophthalmopathy. Here the CDR3 DNA reads TGCAGTGCTAGGAACCCGGTCGGAGATACGCAGTATTTT. Translation: CSARNPVGDTQYF.